This T cell receptor (beta chain) was captured in a study of CXCR4 blockade with PD-1 therapy in pancreatic cancer. Study-level points and caveats: Antigen-specificity overlap of convergent dominant clones remained unconfirmed. Clone frequency correlated with its number of distinct nucleotide rearrangements. Tumor clonality averaged approximately 0.15 versus 0.05 in healthy blood, not predicting survival.

This CDR3 has 16 amino acids. Trimming at V came to 5 bases and at J to 3 bases, leaving 13 bases not matched to a gene. Germline V CDR1 and CDR2: SGHNT, YENEEA. The archived tumor blocks came from patients without neoadjuvant therapy before resection. Sequenced by immunoSEQ multiplex PCR; TCRdb stores in-frame clones only, minus some. The sample shows just under 6,000 clones, 35% to 40% of them seen only once. Comment on this clone: The antigen is unknown.

The sample taken for sequencing was tumor tissue. The chain has TRBV11-3 and TRBJ2-7, with 7 bases matching TRBD2. The sequence came from a human donor with pancreatic ductal adenocarcinoma. CDR3 in amino acids: CASSAMTSRPDYEQYF. The CDR3 bases are TGTGCCAGCAGCGCGATGACTAGCAGACCTGACTACGAGCAGTACTTC.